The TCR beta chain described here comes from a study of shared clonotypes between healthy human individuals. Study observations and caveats: In general, naive subsets displayed greater estimated richness than memory subsets did.

Germline V gene lookup returns CDR1 MNHEY and CDR2 SMNVEV (reference sequence). This CDR3 is 15 amino acids long. V was clipped by 10 bases and J by 7 bases; unmatched bases: 16. Generated by immunoSEQ multiplex PCR, the TCRdb table keeps only in-frame clones and is missing some. Here the sample spans approximately 740,000 clones, 80% to 95% being singletons. CD45RO-negative, CCR7-selected cells formed the naive CD8 fraction, which excluded terminally differentiated effector memory CD45RA+ cells. For this clone: As yet, its antigen is unknown.

The chain carries TRBV27 and TRBJ2-1, with 7 positions matching TRBD2. The sequence was collected from a man aged 25-45 years in good health. Sequencing was done on a sample of naive CD8+ T cells sorted from blood. DNA for the CDR3: TGTGCCACACGAAAATTGGGGGAGGGCCCTAATGAGCAGTTCTTC. Protein sequence: CATRKLGEGPNEQFF.